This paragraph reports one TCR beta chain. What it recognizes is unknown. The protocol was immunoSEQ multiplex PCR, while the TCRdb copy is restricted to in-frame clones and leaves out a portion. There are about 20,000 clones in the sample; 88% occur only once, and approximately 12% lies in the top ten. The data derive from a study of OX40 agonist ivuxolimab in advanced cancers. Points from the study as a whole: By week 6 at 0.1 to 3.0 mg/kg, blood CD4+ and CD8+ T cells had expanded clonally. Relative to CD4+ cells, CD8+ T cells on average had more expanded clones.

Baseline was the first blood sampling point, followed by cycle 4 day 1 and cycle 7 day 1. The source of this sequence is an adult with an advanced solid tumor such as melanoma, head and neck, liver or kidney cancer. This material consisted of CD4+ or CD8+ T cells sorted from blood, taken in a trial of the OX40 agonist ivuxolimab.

The chain's CDR3 is CASSLDGSRGYEQYF. In nucleotides, the CDR3 is TGTGCCAGCAGTTTGGACGGGAGTCGGGGCTACGAGCAGTACTTC. This sequence joins TRBV27 and TRBJ2-7, with a tentative D call TRBD2 (6 bases). The CDR3 is made up of 15 amino acids. Germline V gene sequence: CDR1 MNHEY, CDR2 SMNVEV (reference sequence). Trimming removed 3 bases at V and 3 bases at J, with 15 bases between.